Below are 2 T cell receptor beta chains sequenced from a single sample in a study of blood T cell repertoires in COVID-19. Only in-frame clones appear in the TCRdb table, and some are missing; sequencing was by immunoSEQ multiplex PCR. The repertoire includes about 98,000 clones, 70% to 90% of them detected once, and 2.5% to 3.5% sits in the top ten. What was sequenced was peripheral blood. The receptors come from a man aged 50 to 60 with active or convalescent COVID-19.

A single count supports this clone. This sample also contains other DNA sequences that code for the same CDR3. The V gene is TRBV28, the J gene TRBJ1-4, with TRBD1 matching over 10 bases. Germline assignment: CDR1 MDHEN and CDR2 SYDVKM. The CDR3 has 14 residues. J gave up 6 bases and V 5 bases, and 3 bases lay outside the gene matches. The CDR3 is CASSSGQGDEKLFF. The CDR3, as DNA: TGTGCCAGCAGTAGCGGACAGGGGGATGAAAAACTGTTTTTT.

The CDR3 coding sequence is TGTGCCAGTAGTATACTAGCGGGGGAGGCCGGGGAGCTGTTTTTT. It yields the protein CASSILAGEAGELFF. The chain is built from TRBV19 and TRBJ2-2; 10 bases fit TRBD2. Germline V gene sequence: CDR1 LNHDA, CDR2 SQIVND (reference sequence). The V and J ends lost 2 bases and 6 bases, in that order; junction bases with no gene match: 3. The CDR3 is made up of 15 amino acids.